The source of this T cell receptor beta chain is a study of cytomegalovirus exposure and HLA in healthy donors. Study as a whole: In an earlier analysis, around 100 million unique TCR beta sequences were found from some 170 million T cells. Regarding the study as a whole: In a later analysis, HLA-associated TCR beta chains were more clonally expanded than equally common others. A later analysis appeared to link common viral pathogens to several of the most significant clusters.

Primers included in the PCR were 60 Vbeta and 13 Jbeta primers. Here immunoSEQ multiplex PCR was the method, and the copy in TCRdb shows in-frame clones only, minus some. The repertoire holds some 140,000 clones, with roughly 78% as singletons. CDR3 length equals 15 residues. Germline CDR1 reads SQVTM; CDR2 reads ANQGSEA. The junction had 8 bases not matched to a gene; V was cut back by 7 bases and J by 4 bases. Healthy bone marrow donors made up the donors. Regarding this clone: The antigen is unknown.

Input material: PBMCs. This sequence was found in a man aged 35 to 55 in good health and CMV-seropositive. This chain links TRBV29-1 with TRBJ2-2; 11 nucleotides match TRBD1. CDR3 nucleotides: TGCAGCGCATTCAGGGACAGGGGGTTCACCGGGGAGCTGTTTTTT. This codes for CSAFRDRGFTGELFF.